Reported below is one T cell receptor (beta chain). Its antigen is unknown. The sample is drawn from a study of T cells in localized non-small cell lung cancer. The data were produced by immunoSEQ multiplex PCR, yet TCRdb's version contains in-frame clones alone and is incomplete. This table has tens of thousands of clones, approximately 86% appearing once. Deletions cut 5 bases from V and 3 bases from J, with 13 bases between. The CDR3 has 14 amino acids. Germline V gives CDR1 SGHTA, CDR2 FQGNSA. Overall study findings and caveats: Uninvolved adjacent lung showed the highest T cell clonality, exceeding tumor.

The TCR comes from a man aged 35-69 years with stage I squamous cell lung carcinoma. This sequence joins TRBV7-2 and TRBJ1-2; D ambiguous. Source: peripheral blood, taken before any cancer treatment. CDR3: CASSLTLRDYGYTF. In DNA form, the CDR3 reads TGTGCCAGCAGCCTTACGTTGCGGGACTATGGCTACACCTTC.